The next 20 T cell receptor beta chains were all read from a single sample in a study of CD8 T cells in Susac syndrome. RNA in amounts of roughly 0.45 to 1 ug was reverse transcribed with random hexamers. A single record per CDR3 protein comes from TCRdb applying MiXCR to the immunoSEQ multiplex PCR reads. Here the sample spans under 80,000 distinct CDR3 sequences, 90% to 95% being singletons. The specimen was CD4+ T cells from PBMCs. Receptors were obtained from a human donor with Susac syndrome.

The rearrangement links TRBV7-2 to TRBJ2-5, with D possibly matching TRBD2 (7 bases). Germline assignment: CDR1 SGHTA and CDR2 FQGNSA. V lost 5 bases to trimming and J lost 4 bases, with 14 bases between them. The CDR3 extends over 14 amino acids. CDR3 coding DNA: TGTGCCAGCAGCCCTGGGGGGGCGGGAGAGACCCAGTACTTC. This translates into CASSPGGAGETQYF.

V gene TRBV2 combines with J gene TRBJ2-6, with D maybe TRBD1 (6 bases). The CDR3 is 14 residues long. The V and J ends lost 11 bases and 3 bases respectively, with 14 bases between them. Germline lookup yields CDR1 SNHLY and CDR2 FYNNEI. CDR3 nucleotides: TGTGCCGGGGGTAGGACAGATGGGGCCAACGTCCTGACTTTC. Encoded protein: CAGGRTDGANVLTF.

The chain recombines TRBV15 with TRBJ1-1; D is ambiguous. Germline assignment: CDR1 LNHNV and CDR2 YYDKDF (reference sequence). CDR3 size: 16 residues. V was pared by 0 bases and J by 1 base, with 12 bases between. CDR3 protein: CATSREEGARNTEAFF. DNA for the CDR3: TGTGCCACCAGCAGAGAGGAAGGAGCTCGGAACACTGAAGCTTTCTTT.

The chain links TRBV3-1 to TRBJ2-6; D unclear. The CDR3 is made up of 13 amino acids. The germline V and J ends were trimmed by 4 bases and 0 bases, with 1 base remaining between them. CDR1 LGHDT and CDR2 YNNKEL come from the germline V gene (reference sequence). DNA of the CDR3: TGTGCCAGCAGCCTCTCTGGGGCCAACGTCCTGACTTTC. Translated: CASSLSGANVLTF.

This chain links TRBV7-2 with TRBJ2-1; D is unclear. V lost 2 bases and J lost 10, with 9 bases in between. Germline V gene data show CDR1 as SGHTA and CDR2 as FQGNSA. This CDR3 is 12 amino acids long. As DNA, the CDR3 is TGTGCCAGCAGCTTAATTGTGGAGGAGCAGTTCTTC. This codes for CASSLIVEEQFF.

This rearrangement joins TRBV18 to TRBJ1-4; 7 nucleotides agree with TRBD1. V gave up 3 bases and J gave up 1 base; unmatched junction bases: 2. Looked up from germline, CDR1 is KGHSH and CDR2 is LQKENI. The CDR3 is made up of 15 amino acids. The CDR3: CASSPDRVTNEKLFF. DNA of the CDR3: TGTGCCAGCTCACCTGACAGGGTAACTAATGAAAAACTGTTTTTT. The full variable domain, its missing parts supplied by reference TRBV18 and TRBJ1-4, is NAGVMQNPRHLVRRRGQEARLRCSPMKGHSHVYWYRQLPEEGLKFMVYLQKENIIDESGMPKERFSAEFPKEGPSILRIQQVVRGDSAAYFCASSPDRVTNEKLFFGSGTQLSVL.

The gene calls are TRBV7-8 and TRBJ2-7; possible D gene TRBD1, 6 bases. The germline V gene has CDR1 SGHVS and CDR2 FQNEAQ. Trimming shortened V by 5 bases and J by 3 bases, and 14 bases separated the two germline ends. The CDR3 is made up of 14 amino acids. The CDR3 is CASSPGWTVYEQYF. The DNA of the CDR3 is TGTGCCAGCAGCCCGGGGTGGACAGTCTACGAGCAGTACTTC.

The V gene is TRBV6-2 or TRBV6-3, the J gene TRBJ2-1, with 8 nucleotides matching TRBD1. Germline CDR1 reads MNHEY; CDR2 reads SVGEGT. This CDR3 comprises 15 residues. V shed 8 bases, J shed 10 bases, and the junction held 16 bases outside the gene matches. The CDR3: CASATPGQGAYEQFF. The CDR3 bases are TGTGCCAGCGCCACCCCCGGACAGGGTGCATACGAGCAGTTCTTC.

V gene TRBV6-2 or TRBV6-3 combines with J gene TRBJ2-5, with 7 bases fitting TRBD1. CDR1 is MNHEY, CDR2 SVGEGT, per germline. The CDR3 extends over 15 amino acids. V was clipped by 2 bases and J by 4 bases; unmatched bases: 7. This CDR3 is CASSYPWTGRETQYF. The CDR3 region has the DNA TGTGCCAGCAGTTACCCATGGACAGGACGAGAGACCCAGTACTTC.

The chain recombines TRBV12-3 or TRBV12-4 with TRBJ2-2; tentative D call: TRBD2 (6 bases). This CDR3 is built from 16 residues. Trimming left V 5 bases short and J 4 bases short, with 17 bases between. CDR3 loop: CASSPTRTIATGELFF. CDR3 nucleotides: TGTGCCAGCAGTCCAACCCGGACTATAGCCACCGGGGAGCTGTTTTTT.

The chain has TRBV3-1 and TRBJ1-5; D might be TRBD1 (6 bases). Germline V lookup: CDR1 LGHDT, CDR2 YNNKEL (reference sequence). This CDR3 contains 14 residues. Trimming cost V 0 bases and J 6 bases, with 9 bases left between them. The CDR3 reads CASSQEGASQPQHF. For the CDR3, the DNA is TGTGCCAGCAGCCAAGAGGGGGCCTCTCAGCCCCAGCATTTT. Full variable domain (rest looked up from reference TRBV3-1 and TRBJ1-5): DTAVSQTPKYLVTQMGNDKSIKCEQNLGHDTMYWYKQDSKKFLKIMFSYNNKELIINETVPNRFSPKSPDKAHLNLHINSLELGDSAVYFCASSQEGASQPQHFGDGTRLSIL.

The rearrangement joins TRBV29-1 to TRBJ1-2; D might be TRBD1 (6 bases). V was trimmed by 4 bases and J by 7 bases, leaving 13 bases between them. The CDR3 has 12 amino acids. Germline CDR1 SQVTM, CDR2 ANQGSEA. CDR3 nucleotide sequence: TGCAGCGTTGGCAGGGGAGGGTCTGGCTACACCTTC. It yields the protein CSVGRGGSGYTF.

The chain employs TRBV5-6 and TRBJ2-7; the match to TRBD2 covers 8 bases. The CDR3 runs to 14 residues. The germline V gene encodes CDR1 SGHDT and CDR2 YYEEEE. V lost 4 bases to trimming and J lost 5 bases; unmatched junction nucleotides: 8. This chain's CDR3 is CASSRSGSLHEQYF. The CDR3 DNA reads TGTGCCAGCAGCCGGAGCGGGAGCCTCCACGAGCAGTACTTC. The entire variable domain, with the rest obtained from reference TRBV5-6 and TRBJ2-7, is as follows: DAGVTQSPTHLIKTRGQQVTLRCSPKSGHDTVSWYQQALGQGPQFIFQYYEEEERQRGNFPDRFSGHQFPNYSSELNVNALLLGDSALYLCASSRSGSLHEQYFGPGTRLTVT.

The V gene is TRBV6-4, the J gene TRBJ2-3; 8 bases are a match to TRBD2. Per the germline V gene, CDR1 is MRHNA and CDR2 is SNTAGT. V lost 6 bases to trimming and J lost 5 bases; unmatched junction nucleotides: 7. The CDR3 has 14 residues. The DNA of the CDR3 is TGTGCCAGCAGCTCCGGGACTAGGGTAGATACGCAGTATTTT. It codes for CASSSGTRVDTQYF.

V is TRBV5-1 and J is TRBJ2-1; 8 nucleotides line up with TRBD2. The CDR3 is made up of 14 amino acids. Looked up from germline, CDR1 is SGHRS and CDR2 is YFSETQ. V was clipped by 4 bases and J by 8 bases; unmatched bases: 8. CDR3 amino acids: CASSRRTSPDEQFF. The CDR3 DNA sequence: TGCGCCAGCAGCAGACGGACTAGCCCCGATGAGCAGTTCTTC. Based on the CDR3 plus reference TRBV5-1 and TRBJ2-1, the full variable domain is KAGVTQTPRYLIKTRGQQVTLSCSPISGHRSVSWYQQTPGQGLQFLFEYFSETQRNKGNFPGRFSGRQFSNSRSEMNVSTLELGDSALYLCASSRRTSPDEQFFGPGTRLTVL.

The chain is built from TRBV15 and TRBJ1-5; TRBD1 aligns across 8 bases. CDR1 and CDR2 from the germline V gene are LNHNV and YYDKDF (reference sequence). CDR3 length equals 17 residues. V shed 0 bases, J shed 1 base, and the junction held 5 bases outside the gene matches. The CDR3 sequence: CATSRERTGKSNQPQHF. The CDR3 DNA sequence: TGTGCCACCAGCAGAGAACGGACAGGGAAAAGCAATCAGCCCCAGCATTTT.

The chain is built from TRBV6-5 and TRBJ2-3, with D possibly being TRBD1 (5 bases). CDR3 length: 12 residues. Germline V gives CDR1 MNHEY, CDR2 SVGAGI. Trimming took 8 bases from V and 5 from J, leaving 11 bases between them. CDR3 loop: CASQGSVDTQYF. The CDR3 DNA reads as TGTGCCAGCCAGGGTTCGGTAGATACGCAGTATTTT.

V is TRBV29-1 and J is TRBJ2-5; D remains unclear. Germline values: CDR1 SQVTM, CDR2 ANQGSEA. V was shortened by 5 bases and J by 3 bases, with 16 bases between the two germline ends. The CDR3 runs 14 residues. This chain's CDR3 is CSVITQLSKETQYF. As DNA, the CDR3 is TGCAGCGTTATCACACAACTATCCAAAGAGACCCAGTACTTC.

CDR3 in DNA: TGTGCCAGCAGCGCCCGGGACAGACTGGGAAACACCATATATTTT. It yields the protein CASSARDRLGNTIYF. The chain is built from TRBV14 and TRBJ1-3; 7 positions agree with TRBD1. Looked up from germline, CDR1 is SGHDN and CDR2 is FVKESK. This CDR3 is built from 15 residues. Trimming at V came to 5 bases and at J to 4 bases, leaving 8 bases not matched to a gene.

V usage is TRBV11-2 and J usage is TRBJ2-2; TRBD2 matches 8 bases. CDR3 length equals 15 residues. V dropped 3 bases and J dropped 4; count of bases not matched to a gene: 4. Germline V gives CDR1 SGHAT, CDR2 FQNNGV. The CDR3: CASSFTSGATGELFF. As DNA, the CDR3 is TGTGCCAGCAGCTTTACTAGCGGAGCCACCGGGGAGCTGTTTTTT.